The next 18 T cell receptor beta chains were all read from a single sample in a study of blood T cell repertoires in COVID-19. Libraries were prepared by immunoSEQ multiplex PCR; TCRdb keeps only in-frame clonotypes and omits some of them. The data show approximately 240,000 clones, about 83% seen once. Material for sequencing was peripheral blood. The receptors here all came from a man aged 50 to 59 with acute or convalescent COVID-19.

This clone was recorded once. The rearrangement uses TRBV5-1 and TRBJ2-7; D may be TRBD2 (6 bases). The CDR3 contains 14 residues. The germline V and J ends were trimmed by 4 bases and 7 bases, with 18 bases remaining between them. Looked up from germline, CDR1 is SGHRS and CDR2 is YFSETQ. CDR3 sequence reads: CASSQATGAGEQYF. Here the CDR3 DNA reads TGCGCCAGCAGCCAAGCGACCGGGGCGGGGGAGCAGTACTTC.

CDR3 bases: TGTGCCATCGCCAGGGGGCAAGCTGGAAACACCATATATTTT. This encodes CAIARGQAGNTIYF. The V gene is TRBV10-3, the J gene TRBJ1-3; 8 nucleotides agree with TRBD1. The germline V gene encodes CDR1 ENHRY and CDR2 SYGVKD. V was pared by 8 bases and J by 2 bases, with 5 bases of the junction left unmatched. CDR3 size: 14 residues.

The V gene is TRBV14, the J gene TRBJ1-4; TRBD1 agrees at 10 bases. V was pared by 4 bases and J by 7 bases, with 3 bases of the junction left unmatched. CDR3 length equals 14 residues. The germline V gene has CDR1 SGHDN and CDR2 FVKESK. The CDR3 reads CASSRQGASEKLFF. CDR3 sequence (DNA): TGTGCCAGCAGCCGACAGGGGGCTAGTGAAAAACTGTTTTTT.

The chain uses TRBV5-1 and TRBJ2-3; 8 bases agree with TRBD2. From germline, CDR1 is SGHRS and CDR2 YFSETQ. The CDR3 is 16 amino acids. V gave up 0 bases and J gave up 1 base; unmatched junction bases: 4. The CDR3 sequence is CASSLGLALGTDTQYF. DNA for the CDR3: TGCGCCAGCAGCTTGGGACTAGCGCTCGGCACAGATACGCAGTATTTT.

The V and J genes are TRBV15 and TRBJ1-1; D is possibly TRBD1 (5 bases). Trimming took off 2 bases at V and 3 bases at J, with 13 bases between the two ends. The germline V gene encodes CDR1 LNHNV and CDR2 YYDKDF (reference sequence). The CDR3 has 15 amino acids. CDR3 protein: CATSRTDSIDTEAFF. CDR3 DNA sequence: TGTGCCACCAGCAGAACAGACAGCATAGACACTGAAGCTTTCTTT.

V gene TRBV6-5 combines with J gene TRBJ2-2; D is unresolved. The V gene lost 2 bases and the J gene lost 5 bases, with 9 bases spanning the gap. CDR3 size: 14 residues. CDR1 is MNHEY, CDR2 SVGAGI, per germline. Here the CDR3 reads CASSYQERTGELFF. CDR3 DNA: TGTGCCAGCAGTTACCAGGAAAGGACCGGGGAGCTGTTTTTT.

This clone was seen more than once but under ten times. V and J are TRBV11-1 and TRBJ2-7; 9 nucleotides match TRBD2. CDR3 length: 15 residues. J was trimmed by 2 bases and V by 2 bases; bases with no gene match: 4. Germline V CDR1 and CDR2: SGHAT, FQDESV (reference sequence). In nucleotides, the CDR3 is TGTGCCAGCAGCTTAACCCTAGCGGGGACCTACGAGCAGTACTTC. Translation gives CASSLTLAGTYEQYF.

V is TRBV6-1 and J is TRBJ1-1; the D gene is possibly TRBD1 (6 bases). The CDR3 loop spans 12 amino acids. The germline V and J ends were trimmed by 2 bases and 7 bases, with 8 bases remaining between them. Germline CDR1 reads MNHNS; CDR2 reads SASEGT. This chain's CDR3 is CASSEFRGEAFF. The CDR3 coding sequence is TGTGCCAGCAGTGAATTCAGGGGTGAAGCTTTCTTT.

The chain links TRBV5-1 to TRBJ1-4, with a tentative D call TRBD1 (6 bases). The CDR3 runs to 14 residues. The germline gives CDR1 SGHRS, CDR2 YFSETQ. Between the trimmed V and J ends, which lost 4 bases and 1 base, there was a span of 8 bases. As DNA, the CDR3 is TGCGCCAGCAGCCAGGGGAGAACTAATGAAAAACTGTTTTTT. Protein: CASSQGRTNEKLFF.

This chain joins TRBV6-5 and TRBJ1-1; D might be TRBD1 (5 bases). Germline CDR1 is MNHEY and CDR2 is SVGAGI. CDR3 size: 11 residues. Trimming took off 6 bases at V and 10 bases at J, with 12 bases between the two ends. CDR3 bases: TGTGCCAGCAGGAGGGACTTTAGAGCTTTCTTT. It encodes CASRRDFRAFF.

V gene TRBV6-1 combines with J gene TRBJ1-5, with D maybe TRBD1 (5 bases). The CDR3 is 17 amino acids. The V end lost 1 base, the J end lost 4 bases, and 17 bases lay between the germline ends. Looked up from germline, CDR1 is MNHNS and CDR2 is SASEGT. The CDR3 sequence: CASSEVFVTAFNQPQHF. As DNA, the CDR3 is TGTGCCAGCAGTGAAGTATTCGTGACAGCTTTTAATCAGCCCCAGCATTTT.

Here the CDR3 DNA reads TGTGCCAGCAGTGGACTCGGGGATTCACCCCTCCACTTT. This encodes CASSGLGDSPLHF. The genes are TRBV28 and TRBJ1-6; D is unclear. Between the trimmed V and J ends, which lost 5 bases and 8 bases, there was a span of 10 bases. The CDR3 extends over 13 amino acids. From germline, CDR1 is MDHEN and CDR2 SYDVKM.

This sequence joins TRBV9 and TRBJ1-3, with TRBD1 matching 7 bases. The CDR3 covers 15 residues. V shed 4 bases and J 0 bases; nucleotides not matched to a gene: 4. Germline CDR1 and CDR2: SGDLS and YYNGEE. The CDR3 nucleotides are TGTGCCAGCAGCTTCTCAGGGGGCTCTGGAAACACCATATATTTT. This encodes CASSFSGGSGNTIYF.

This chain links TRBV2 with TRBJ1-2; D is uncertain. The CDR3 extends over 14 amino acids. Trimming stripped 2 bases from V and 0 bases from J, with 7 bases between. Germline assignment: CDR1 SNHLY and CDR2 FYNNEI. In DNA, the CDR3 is TGTGCCAGCAGTGAACAGCTAGCTAACTATGGCTACACCTTC. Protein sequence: CASSEQLANYGYTF.

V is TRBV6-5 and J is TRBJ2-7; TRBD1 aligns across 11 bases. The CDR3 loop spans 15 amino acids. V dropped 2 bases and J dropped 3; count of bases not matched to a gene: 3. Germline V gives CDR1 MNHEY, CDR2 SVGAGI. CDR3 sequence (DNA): TGTGCCAGCAGTTACGTCGGGACAGGGGGCTACGAGCAGTACTTC. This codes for CASSYVGTGGYEQYF.

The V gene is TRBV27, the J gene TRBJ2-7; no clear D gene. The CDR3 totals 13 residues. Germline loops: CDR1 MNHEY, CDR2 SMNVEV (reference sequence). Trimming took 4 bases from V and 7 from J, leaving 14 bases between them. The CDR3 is CASSYFPAREQYF. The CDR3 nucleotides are TGTGCCAGCAGTTACTTCCCCGCGAGAGAGCAGTACTTC.

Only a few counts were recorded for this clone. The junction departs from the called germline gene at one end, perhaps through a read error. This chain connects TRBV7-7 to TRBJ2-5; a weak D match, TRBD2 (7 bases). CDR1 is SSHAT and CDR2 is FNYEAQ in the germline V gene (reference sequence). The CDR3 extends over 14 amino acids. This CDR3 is CASSKRGGQETQYF. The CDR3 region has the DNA TGTGCTAGCAGCAAGAGGGGGGGCCAAGAGACCCAGTACTTC.

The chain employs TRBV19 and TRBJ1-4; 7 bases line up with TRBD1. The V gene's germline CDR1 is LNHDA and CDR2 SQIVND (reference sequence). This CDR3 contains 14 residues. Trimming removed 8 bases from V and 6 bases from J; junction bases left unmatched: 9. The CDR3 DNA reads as TGTGCCAGTTCTACAGGGGCGGTAGATGAAAAACTGTTTTTT. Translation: CASSTGAVDEKLFF.